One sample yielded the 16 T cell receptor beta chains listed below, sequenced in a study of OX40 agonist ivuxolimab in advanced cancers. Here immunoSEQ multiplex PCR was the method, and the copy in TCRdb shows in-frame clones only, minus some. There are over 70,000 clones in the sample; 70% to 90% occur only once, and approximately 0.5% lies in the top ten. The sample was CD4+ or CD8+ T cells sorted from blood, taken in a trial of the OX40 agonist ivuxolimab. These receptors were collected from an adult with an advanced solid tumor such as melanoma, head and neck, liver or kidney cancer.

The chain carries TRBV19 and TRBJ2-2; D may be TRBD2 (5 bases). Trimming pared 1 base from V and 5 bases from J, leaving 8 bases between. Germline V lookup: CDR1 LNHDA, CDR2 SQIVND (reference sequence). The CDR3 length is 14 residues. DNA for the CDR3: TGTGCCAGTAGTATAGGCCGGGATACCGGGGAGCTGTTTTTT. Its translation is CASSIGRDTGELFF.

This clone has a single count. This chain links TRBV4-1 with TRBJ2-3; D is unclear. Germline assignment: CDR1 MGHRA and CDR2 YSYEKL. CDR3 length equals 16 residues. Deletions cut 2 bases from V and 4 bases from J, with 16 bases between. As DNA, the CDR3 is TGCGCCAGCAGCCAAAATCCCGGCCCGAACGCAGATACGCAGTATTTT. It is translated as CASSQNPGPNADTQYF.

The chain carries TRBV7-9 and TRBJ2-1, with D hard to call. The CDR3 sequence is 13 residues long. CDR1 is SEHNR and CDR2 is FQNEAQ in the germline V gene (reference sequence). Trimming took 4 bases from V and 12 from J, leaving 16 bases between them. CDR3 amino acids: CASSSKPLLRQFF. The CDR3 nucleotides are TGTGCCAGCAGCTCCAAGCCCCTCCTAAGGCAGTTCTTC.

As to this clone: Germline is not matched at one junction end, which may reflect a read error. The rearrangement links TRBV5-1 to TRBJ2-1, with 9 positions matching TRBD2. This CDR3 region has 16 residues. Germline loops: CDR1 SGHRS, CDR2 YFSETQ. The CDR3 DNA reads TGCGCCGGCAGCTCGGAGGTAGCGGGAGTTTACAATGAGCAGTTCTTC. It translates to CAGSSEVAGVYNEQFF.

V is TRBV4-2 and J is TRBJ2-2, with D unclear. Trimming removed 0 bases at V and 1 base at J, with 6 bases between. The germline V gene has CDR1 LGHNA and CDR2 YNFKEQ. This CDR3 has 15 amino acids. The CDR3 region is CASSQDGMNTGELFF. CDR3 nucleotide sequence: TGTGCCAGCAGCCAAGATGGAATGAACACCGGGGAGCTGTTTTTT.

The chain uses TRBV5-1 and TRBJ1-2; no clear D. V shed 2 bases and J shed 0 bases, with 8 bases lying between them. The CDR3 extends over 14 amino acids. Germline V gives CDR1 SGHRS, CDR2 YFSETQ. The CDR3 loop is CASSLGPTNYGYTF. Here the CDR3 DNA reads TGCGCCAGCAGCTTAGGACCTACTAACTATGGCTACACCTTC.

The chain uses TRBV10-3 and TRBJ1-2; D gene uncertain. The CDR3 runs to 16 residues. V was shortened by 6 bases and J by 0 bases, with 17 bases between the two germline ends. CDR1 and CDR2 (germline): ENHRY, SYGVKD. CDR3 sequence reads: CAIRGDPPGANYGYTF. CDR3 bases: TGTGCCATCAGAGGCGATCCGCCGGGCGCTAACTATGGCTACACCTTC.

CDR3 bases: TGTGCCAGTAGTCCAAGGACATTACCGAACACCGGGGAGCTGTTTTTT. Protein product: CASSPRTLPNTGELFF. The chain recombines TRBV19 with TRBJ2-2; tentatively, D is TRBD1 (5 bases). Trimming pared 5 bases from V and 0 bases from J, leaving 13 bases between. CDR1 is LNHDA and CDR2 is SQIVND in the germline V gene (reference sequence). The CDR3 is 16 residues long.

CDR3 protein: CSVGWVTDTQYF. The CDR3 coding sequence is TGCAGCGTTGGATGGGTTACAGATACGCAGTATTTT. This sequence joins TRBV29-1 and TRBJ2-3; D unclear. This CDR3 has 12 residues. Trimming took off 4 bases at V and 3 bases at J, with 8 bases between the two ends. Per germline, CDR1 SQVTM and CDR2 ANQGSEA.

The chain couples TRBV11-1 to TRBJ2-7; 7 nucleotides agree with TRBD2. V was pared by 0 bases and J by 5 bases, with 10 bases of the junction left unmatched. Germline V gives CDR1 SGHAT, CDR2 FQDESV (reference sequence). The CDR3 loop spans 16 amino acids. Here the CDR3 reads CASSLAPGLPTHEQYF. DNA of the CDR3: TGTGCCAGCAGCTTAGCCCCGGGACTACCCACCCACGAGCAGTACTTC.

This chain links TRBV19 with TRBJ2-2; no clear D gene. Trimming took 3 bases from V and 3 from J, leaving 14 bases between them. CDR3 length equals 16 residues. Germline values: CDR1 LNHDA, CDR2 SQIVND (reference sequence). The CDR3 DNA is TGTGCCAGTAGTATCGTCCGAACAGTGTACACCGGGGAGCTGTTTTTT. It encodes CASSIVRTVYTGELFF.

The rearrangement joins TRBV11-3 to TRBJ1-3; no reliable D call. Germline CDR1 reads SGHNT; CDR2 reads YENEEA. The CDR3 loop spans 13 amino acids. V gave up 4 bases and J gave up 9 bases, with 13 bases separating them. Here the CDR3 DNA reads TGTGCCAGCAGCTCTAACGAATGGAGCACCATATATTTT. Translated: CASSSNEWSTIYF.

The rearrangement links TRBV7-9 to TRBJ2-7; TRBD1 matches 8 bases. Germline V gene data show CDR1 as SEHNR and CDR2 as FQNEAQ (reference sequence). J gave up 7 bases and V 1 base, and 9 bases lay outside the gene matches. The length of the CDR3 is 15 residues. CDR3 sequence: CASSLGGTGWDEQYF. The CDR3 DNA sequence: TGTGCCAGCAGCTTAGGGGGGACAGGTTGGGATGAGCAGTACTTC.

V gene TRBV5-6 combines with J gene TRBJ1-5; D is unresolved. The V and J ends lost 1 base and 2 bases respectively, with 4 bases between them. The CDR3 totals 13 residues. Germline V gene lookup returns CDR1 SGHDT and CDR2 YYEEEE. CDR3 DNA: TGTGCCAGCAGCTTGAGTCGCAATCAGCCCCAGCATTTT. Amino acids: CASSLSRNQPQHF.

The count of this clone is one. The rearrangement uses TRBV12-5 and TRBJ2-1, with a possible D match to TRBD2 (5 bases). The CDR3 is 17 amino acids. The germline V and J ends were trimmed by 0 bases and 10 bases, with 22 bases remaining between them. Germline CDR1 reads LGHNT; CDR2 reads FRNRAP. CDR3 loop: CASGLVLSAEVRLEQFF. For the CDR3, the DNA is TGTGCTAGTGGTTTGGTACTCTCGGCGGAGGTCCGTCTGGAGCAGTTCTTC.

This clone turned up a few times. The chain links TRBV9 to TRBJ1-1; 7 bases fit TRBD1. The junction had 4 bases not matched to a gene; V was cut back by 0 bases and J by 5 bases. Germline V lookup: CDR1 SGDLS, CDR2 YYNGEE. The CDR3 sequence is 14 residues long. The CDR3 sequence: CASSVETGETEAFF. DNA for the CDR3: TGTGCCAGCAGCGTAGAAACAGGGGAGACTGAAGCTTTCTTT.